This record concerns one T cell receptor beta chain sequence. There is no known antigen for this receptor. No much larger clonotype is one base removed from it; base qualities were not supplied. Other nucleotide sequences in the sample specify the same CDR3. Using the deep immunoSEQ assay, TCR CDR3 regions were amplified from genomic DNA by multiplex PCR. Extracted genomic DNA from each cell subset was spread evenly across all wells of several immunoSEQ 96-well plates, with each plate serving as a replicate. For sorted subsets, 150 to 200 ng genomic DNA, equal to tens of thousands of T cell genomes, was loaded into each replicate PCR. Purified libraries were measured with a Qubit 3.0 fluorometer, size-checked on a Bioanalyzer 2100, and measured again with the KAPA Library Quantification kit. Every immunoSEQ 96-well plate was sequenced on a separate single-read 150-cycle Illumina NextSeq 550 flow cell. The paper's processing steps were these. Because the immunoSEQ output held only junctional sequences and lacked quality scores, the filtering could not match the filtering applied to full-length reads. To assign V/J genes and CDR3, sequences were annotated against IMGT germline references using PyIR, a Python wrapper for IgBLAST v1.9. Reads were filtered out if the reads had weak V/J assignments (E-value above 1e-6), no CDR3, stop codons, out-of-frame junctions, or ambiguous translated residues. A V3J clonotype was defined by an identical inferred V gene, J gene, and CDR3 amino acid sequence. The percentage overlap between two repertoires was calculated by dividing the number of shared unique clonotypes by the size of the smaller repertoire. Richness of each repertoire was evaluated using RTK rarefaction, the Chao1 estimator, and Recon v2.1 estimates of unobserved clonotypes. Generation probabilities for all TCRbeta clonotypes obtained by the gDNA method from a handful of donors were computed using OLGA. Here the immuneACCESS table is served through TCRdb, limited to in-frame sequences with V and J called. Missing clones are a known gap in these copies; in checked studies unresolved V genes cover under half, and the rest lacks a known reason. The DNA gave D and trimming, while V, J and clone size come from that table. This sample lists approximately 2.5 million clones; 93% were detected once. The top ten hold around 0.37% of the sample.

The source of the sample is a study of shared clonotypes between healthy human individuals (TCRdb year 2020). Context from the whole study: Three men and a couple of women, aged 18 to 49 years, made up the cohort. For each donor, CD4 naive and CD4 memory were each run on three plates, CD8 naive on two plates, and CD8 memory on one plate. The study deeply sequenced blood TCR repertoires of about 5 healthy adults to estimate repertoire size and the extent of clonotype sharing between individuals. To increase sequencing depth and limit assay-specific biases, different laboratories used diverse techniques to prepare libraries and sequence TCR repertoires. Each donor's leukapheresis produced roughly between about 0.8 and 10 billion PBMCs. What the study reported, not specific to this receptor: Higher generation probabilities were observed for clonotypes shared by all four sorted-subset donors than for non-shared clonotypes. Across a few donors, about 5.2% of naive CD4, 3% to 4% of naive CD8, around 2.5% of memory CD4, and under 0.45% of memory CD8 clonotypes were shared. The genetic and exposure-history diversity represented was limited by the small number of donors. Based on pairwise subsampling, the degree of clonotype sharing among donors was expected to be affected by sequencing depth. Sampling was restricted to blood, and TCR repertoires in tissues likely differ from the TCR repertoires found in blood. Estimated clonotype richness was generally larger for naive than for memory subsets. Incomplete sequencing was indicated by rarefaction of sorted-subset datasets, despite the large sequencing depth.

Reading from cysteine to phenylalanine, the CDR3 counts 12 amino acids. Only the CDR3 portion is preserved as DNA: 36 bases, with reading frame beginning at the first base. According to the germline V gene, CDR1 reads SQVTM and CDR2 reads ANQGSEA. The junction carries 11 bases between V and J, which are trimmed by 4 bases and 5 bases respectively. The donors were healthy, HIV-negative adults who had no recently reported acute infections or vaccinations. Every donor was a Caucasian adult living in Nashville, Tennessee, USA. CD4+ T cells were enriched by magnetic negative selection; naive cells were then positively selected on CD45RA, and the negative fraction formed the memory subset. Blood was collected by leukapheresis, and PBMCs were isolated by Ficoll-Histopaque density gradient centrifugation and then cryopreserved in liquid nitrogen vapor phase. Analytical flow cytometry was used to check the purity and quantity of each magnetically sorted T cell population. Genomic DNA was isolated from every sorted fraction and measured by UV absorbance on a Nanodrop 2000c.

Sequencing used naive CD4+ T cells from PBMCs. The sample's cell subset or site, from its label and the paper: CD45RA+ positively selected. This receptor chain uses TRBV29-1 and TRBJ2-5; the D gene is not confidently resolved. The sequence came from a man aged 18 to 29 in good health. Some clones in this sample may be carry-over from other donors' samples. The CDR3 amino acid sequence is: CSVGQGVETQYF. The nucleotides read TGCAGCGTTGGTCAAGGTGTGGAGACCCAGTACTTC. The entire variable domain, with the stretches around the CDR3 drawn from the reference TRBV29-1 and TRBJ2-5 proteins, is SAVISQKPSRDICQRGTSLTIQCQVDSQVTMMFWYRQQPGQSLTLIATANQGSEATYESGFVIDKFPISRPNLTFSTLTVSNMSPEDSSIYLCSVGQGVETQYFGPGTRLLVL.